One sample yielded the 16 T cell receptor beta chains listed below, sequenced in a study of T cell responses to AZD1222 COVID-19 vaccine. Only in-frame clones appear in the TCRdb table, and some are missing; sequencing was by immunoSEQ multiplex PCR. The table lists 65,000 to 80,000 clones, 88% of them singletons. The specimen was peripheral blood, collected 28 days after the second dose of the MenACWY control vaccine. These receptors were obtained from an adult who received the MenACWY meningococcal vaccine as a control.

V usage is TRBV6-5 and J usage is TRBJ2-7; 12 bases match TRBD2. There are 15 residues in the CDR3. Germline lookup yields CDR1 MNHEY and CDR2 SVGAGI. V shed 0 bases, J shed 6 bases, and the junction held 3 bases outside the gene matches. CDR3 residues: CASSYSTSGSFEQYF. The CDR3 DNA sequence: TGTGCCAGCAGTTACTCGACTAGCGGGAGTTTCGAGCAGTACTTC.

This rearrangement joins TRBV7-6 to TRBJ2-1; the D gene is possibly TRBD2 (6 bases). Germline CDR1 reads SGHVS; CDR2 reads FNYEAQ. The CDR3 is made up of 16 amino acids. Trimming took off 2 bases at V and 2 bases at J, with 13 bases between the two ends. The CDR3: CASSLMASVTYNEQFF. The CDR3, as DNA: TGTGCCAGCAGCTTAATGGCTAGCGTCACCTACAATGAGCAGTTCTTC.

The rearrangement joins TRBV5-1 to TRBJ1-5; perhaps TRBD1 as D (6 bases). Germline V gene lookup returns CDR1 SGHRS and CDR2 YFSETQ. The CDR3 loop spans 15 amino acids. V lost 4 bases and J 3 bases, leaving 14 bases between the germline ends. The DNA for the CDR3 is TGCGCCAGCAGCCTAACAGGGTCCGACAATCAGCCCCAGCATTTT. It specifies CASSLTGSDNQPQHF. The full variable domain, in which reference TRBV5-1 and TRBJ1-5 provide the parts outside the CDR3, is KAGVTQTPRYLIKTRGQQVTLSCSPISGHRSVSWYQQTPGQGLQFLFEYFSETQRNKGNFPGRFSGRQFSNSRSEMNVSTLELGDSALYLCASSLTGSDNQPQHFGDGTRLSIL.

This clone showed up just once. The CDR3 loop reads CASSEQFNQPQHF. As DNA, the CDR3 is TGTGCCAGCAGTGAACAGTTCAATCAGCCCCAGCATTTT. The chain employs TRBV6-4 and TRBJ1-5, with unresolved D. The CDR3 runs 13 residues. CDR1 and CDR2 from the germline V gene are MRHNA and SNTAGT. Between the trimmed V and J ends, which lost 3 bases and 3 bases, there was a span of 6 bases.

The J gene is TRBJ1-3, the V gene TRBV7-2, with D hard to call. The CDR3 is 14 amino acids. The germline CDR1 and CDR2 sequences are SGHTA and FQGNSA. Trimming left V 3 bases short and J 0 bases short, with 6 bases between. In DNA, the CDR3 is TGTGCCAGCAGCTTGACCAACTCTGGAAACACCATATATTTT. Residues: CASSLTNSGNTIYF.

The J gene is TRBJ1-5, the V gene TRBV29-1; D remains ambiguous. Germline values: CDR1 SQVTM, CDR2 ANQGSEA. V dropped 4 bases and J dropped 4 bases, with 8 bases sitting between them. The CDR3 totals 12 residues. The CDR3 nucleotides read TGCAGCGTTGGTTTCGGGAATCAGCCCCAGCATTTT. This sequence encodes CSVGFGNQPQHF.

This chain uses TRBV11-3 with TRBJ2-3, with unresolved D. The CDR3 is 14 residues long. Trimming shortened V by 1 base and J by 6 bases, and 11 bases separated the two germline ends. Germline lookup yields CDR1 SGHNT and CDR2 YENEEA. The CDR3 protein is CASSLAAISDTQYF. The CDR3 DNA follows: TGTGCCAGCAGCTTAGCCGCTATTAGCGATACGCAGTATTTT. The full variable domain, rest sourced from reference TRBV11-3 and TRBJ2-3, is EAGVVQSPRYKIIEKKQPVAFWCNPISGHNTLYWYLQNLGQGPELLIRYENEEAVDDSQLPKDRFSAERLKGVDSTLKIQPAELGDSAVYLCASSLAAISDTQYFGPGTRLTVL.

The chain links TRBV7-9 to TRBJ1-5; D call uncertain. Trimming shortened V by 0 bases and J by 6 bases, and 3 bases separated the two germline ends. CDR1 and CDR2 from the germline V gene are SEHNR and FQNEAQ (reference sequence). This CDR3 is built from 12 residues. CDR3 sequence: CASSLAAQPQHF. The CDR3 nucleotides read TGTGCCAGCAGCTTAGCAGCTCAGCCCCAGCATTTT.

The J gene is TRBJ1-4, the V gene TRBV6-6; D gene unclear. From germline, CDR1 is MNHNY and CDR2 SVGAGI (reference sequence). The ends were cut back, 0 bases at V and 7 bases at J, with 6 bases in the middle. CDR3 length: 13 amino acids. In DNA form, the CDR3 reads TGTGCCAGCAGTTACTCGAAGGTTGAAAAACTGTTTTTT. This gives the protein CASSYSKVEKLFF.

This sequence joins TRBV9 and TRBJ1-4, with TRBD1 as a possible D gene (5 bases). The V end lost 4 bases, the J end lost 3 bases, and 13 bases lay between the germline ends. Germline loops: CDR1 SGDLS, CDR2 YYNGEE. The CDR3 loop spans 15 amino acids. DNA for the CDR3: TGTGCCAGCAGCATCCGGGGGGGTCCTAATGAAAAACTGTTTTTT. The encoded protein is CASSIRGGPNEKLFF.

The rearrangement uses TRBV19 and TRBJ1-2; 8 bases are a match to TRBD1. The germline gives CDR1 LNHDA, CDR2 SQIVND (reference sequence). The V and J ends lost 10 bases and 5 bases, in that order; junction bases with no gene match: 9. The CDR3 spans 13 residues. The CDR3 protein is CATWPGGAYGYTF. CDR3 nucleotides: TGTGCCACCTGGCCAGGGGGCGCGTATGGCTACACCTTC.

This sequence joins TRBV11-1 and TRBJ2-1, with 8 bases identical to TRBD2. CDR1 and CDR2 (germline): SGHAT, FQDESV (reference sequence). This CDR3 is built from 15 residues. Germline trimming cut 3 bases from V and 2 bases from J; bases unmatched to any gene: 3. As DNA, the CDR3 is TGTGCCAGCAGCTTCGGGGGGGCTCCCTACAATGAGCAGTTCTTC. This codes for CASSFGGAPYNEQFF.

This chain uses TRBV18 with TRBJ2-3; 7 bases line up with TRBD2. CDR3 length equals 16 residues. The V gene end was trimmed by 3 bases and the J gene end by 3 bases; junction bases not matched to a gene: 9. In germline, CDR1 is KGHSH, CDR2 LQKENI. The DNA for the CDR3 is TGTGCCAGCTCACCGGGCGGCGGGGGTGTGACAGATACGCAGTATTTT. Protein product: CASSPGGGGVTDTQYF. Full variable domain (remainder filled in from reference TRBV18 and TRBJ2-3): NAGVMQNPRHLVRRRGQEARLRCSPMKGHSHVYWYRQLPEEGLKFMVYLQKENIIDESGMPKERFSAEFPKEGPSILRIQQVVRGDSAAYFCASSPGGGGVTDTQYFGPGTRLTVL.

The gene calls are TRBV19 and TRBJ1-1; 10 bases are a match to TRBD1. This CDR3 has 15 amino acids. Germline V gives CDR1 LNHDA, CDR2 SQIVND (reference sequence). V was pared by 5 bases and J by 4 bases, with 7 bases of the junction left unmatched. CDR3 sequence (DNA): TGTGCCAGTAGTTCCGGACAGGGGGGAAGCACTGAAGCTTTCTTT. As protein: CASSSGQGGSTEAFF.

This chain links TRBV9 with TRBJ2-3; D is unclear. CDR3 size: 14 residues. From germline, CDR1 is SGDLS and CDR2 YYNGEE. Trimming removed 2 bases from V and 1 base from J, with 8 bases in between. Here the CDR3 reads CASSVNQGTDTQYF. In DNA, the CDR3 is TGTGCCAGCAGCGTCAACCAAGGCACAGATACGCAGTATTTT.

The V and J genes are TRBV19 and TRBJ2-1; 10 bases agree with TRBD1. The J segment lost 4 bases and the V segment lost 1 base, leaving 1 base of the junction unmatched. The CDR3 sequence is 15 residues long. Germline CDR1 LNHDA, CDR2 SQIVND (reference sequence). The CDR3 DNA follows: TGTGCCAGTAGTATAGGGGGACAGGGGTACAATGAGCAGTTCTTC. Translating it yields CASSIGGQGYNEQFF.